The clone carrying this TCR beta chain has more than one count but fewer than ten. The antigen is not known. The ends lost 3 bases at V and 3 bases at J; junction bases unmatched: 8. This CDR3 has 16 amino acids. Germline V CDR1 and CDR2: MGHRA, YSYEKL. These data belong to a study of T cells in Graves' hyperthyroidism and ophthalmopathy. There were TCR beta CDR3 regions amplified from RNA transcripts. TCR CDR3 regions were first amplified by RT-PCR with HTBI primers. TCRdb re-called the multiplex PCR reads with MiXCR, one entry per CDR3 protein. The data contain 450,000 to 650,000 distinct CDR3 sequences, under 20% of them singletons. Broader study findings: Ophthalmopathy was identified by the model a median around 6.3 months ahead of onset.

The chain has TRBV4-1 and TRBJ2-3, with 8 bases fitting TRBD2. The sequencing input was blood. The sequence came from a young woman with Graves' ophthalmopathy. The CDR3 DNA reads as TGCGCCAGCAGCCACAACATAGCGGGATCGACAGATACGCAGTATTTT. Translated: CASSHNIAGSTDTQYF.